The 27 T cell receptor beta chains in this list originate from one sample, sequenced in a study of vaccination effects on CD4 cells after COVID-19. These TCRs are of unknown antigen specificity. At the end of roughly ten days of culture, CD4+ T cells were isolated. Using immunoSEQ multiplex PCR, the repertoire was profiled, and TCRdb retains in-frame clones only, with some absent. This sample has some 36,000 clones, with around 67% found just once. This material consisted of CD4+ T cells from PBMCs cultured without peptide, taken before COVID-19 vaccination. The receptors derive from a human donor who received a COVID-19 vaccine.

The chain is built from TRBV30 and TRBJ1-5; maybe TRBD1 (6 bases). Looked up from germline, CDR1 is GTSNPN and CDR2 is SVGIG (reference sequence). The CDR3 has 14 amino acids. The V end was cut by 5 bases, the J end by 2 bases, with 13 bases between. As DNA, the CDR3 is TGTGCCTGGGCAGGGAAGGGGGGCAATCAGCCCCAGCATTTT. Encoded protein: CAWAGKGGNQPQHF.

There are a few counts of this clone. This chain connects TRBV2 to TRBJ2-1; 11 bases are shared with TRBD2. CDR1 SNHLY and CDR2 FYNNEI come from the germline V gene. CDR3 length equals 13 residues. J was trimmed by 8 bases and V by 7 bases; bases with no gene match: 4. For the CDR3, the DNA is TGTGCCAGCATGGTAGCGGGGGGGCATGAGCAGTTCTTC. Amino acid sequence: CASMVAGGHEQFF.

The rearrangement links TRBV5-1 to TRBJ2-3; D might be TRBD1 (6 bases). Germline CDR1 SGHRS, CDR2 YFSETQ. Trimming cost V 5 bases and J 4 bases, with 14 bases left between them. This CDR3 comprises 14 residues. For the CDR3, the DNA is TGCGCCAGCAGAACAGGGCCTACCTCAGATACGCAGTATTTT. This translates into CASRTGPTSDTQYF.

The chain recombines TRBV9 with TRBJ2-7, with D uncertain. This CDR3 is built from 14 residues. V lost 0 bases and J lost 0, with 7 bases in between. Per germline, CDR1 SGDLS and CDR2 YYNGEE. DNA of the CDR3: TGTGCCAGCAGCGTAGGGCAGAACTCCTACGAGCAGTACTTC. Translated, it gives CASSVGQNSYEQYF.

J is TRBJ2-6 and V is TRBV5-4; tentatively, D is TRBD1 (5 bases). Deletions cut 1 base from V and 0 bases from J, with 11 bases between. There are 17 residues in the CDR3. Germline CDR1 reads SGHNT; CDR2 reads YYREEE (reference sequence). The CDR3: CASSLQGSFSGANVLTF. The DNA for the CDR3 is TGTGCCAGCAGCTTGCAGGGCAGCTTCTCTGGGGCCAACGTCCTGACTTTC.

The V and J genes are TRBV2 and TRBJ1-1; the match to TRBD1 covers 12 bases. Per germline, CDR1 SNHLY and CDR2 FYNNEI. V shed 7 bases, J shed 5 bases, and the junction held 11 bases outside the gene matches. There are 16 residues in the CDR3. CDR3 in amino acids: CASTVRGQGAFTEAFF. The CDR3 DNA reads as TGTGCCAGCACGGTGAGGGGACAGGGGGCGTTTACTGAAGCTTTCTTT.

The rearrangement joins TRBV7-2 to TRBJ1-1; possible D gene TRBD1, 5 bases. The CDR3 loop spans 13 amino acids. Germline V gene lookup returns CDR1 SGHTA and CDR2 FQGNSA. Trimming took off 5 bases at V and 4 bases at J, with 11 bases between the two ends. CDR3 DNA sequence: TGTGCCAGCAGCCCCCTGGGGGGCACTGAAGCTTTCTTT. Translating it yields CASSPLGGTEAFF.

The chain uses TRBV19 and TRBJ1-1, with a tentative D call TRBD1 (5 bases). The CDR3 loop spans 15 amino acids. Germline CDR1 is LNHDA and CDR2 is SQIVND (reference sequence). Trimming left V 3 bases short and J 0 bases short, with 11 bases between. CDR3 region: CASSIQGGMNTEAFF. DNA of the CDR3: TGTGCCAGTAGTATCCAGGGAGGGATGAACACTGAAGCTTTCTTT.

The chain is built from TRBV24-1 and TRBJ1-2, with D unclear. Germline lookup yields CDR1 KGHDR and CDR2 SFDVKD. The V gene lost 0 bases and the J gene lost 4 bases, with 2 bases spanning the gap. The CDR3 extends over 12 amino acids. CDR3: CATSDLAYGYTF. The CDR3 coding sequence is TGTGCCACCAGTGATTTGGCCTATGGCTACACCTTC.

This chain connects TRBV6-6 to TRBJ2-7; D unresolved. Deletions cut 5 bases from V and 2 bases from J, with 13 bases between. The CDR3 is 14 residues long. CDR1 is MNHNY and CDR2 is SVGAGI in the germline V gene (reference sequence). The CDR3, as DNA: TGTGCCAGCAGTCCGGCCCCGCTCACCTACGAGCAGTACTTC. It is translated as CASSPAPLTYEQYF.

The V call is TRBV4-1, the J call TRBJ2-1; the D gene is possibly TRBD1 (6 bases). V dropped 0 bases and J dropped 4 bases, with 10 bases sitting between them. CDR3 size: 15 residues. Germline CDR1 is MGHRA and CDR2 is YSYEKL. CDR3 protein: CASSQEGQSYNEQFF. Written as DNA, the CDR3 is TGCGCCAGCAGCCAAGAAGGACAGAGTTACAATGAGCAGTTCTTC.

The chain links TRBV7-9 to TRBJ2-4; TRBD1 or TRBD2 may be the D gene (5 bases each). The V gene lost 1 base and the J gene lost 5 bases, with 6 bases spanning the gap. The CDR3 consists of 13 residues. Germline CDR1 reads SEHNR; CDR2 reads FQNEAQ (reference sequence). CDR3: CASSLGGENIQYF. The CDR3 DNA follows: TGTGCCAGCAGCTTAGGAGGGGAAAACATTCAGTACTTC.

This rearrangement joins TRBV19 to TRBJ2-1; TRBD2 matches at 12 bases. The CDR3 totals 18 residues. V was clipped by 3 bases and J by 3 bases; unmatched bases: 9. Germline CDR1 is LNHDA and CDR2 is SQIVND (reference sequence). This CDR3 reads CASSISLTSGGLYNEQFF. CDR3 nucleotides: TGTGCCAGTAGTATCTCGTTGACTAGCGGGGGCCTCTACAATGAGCAGTTCTTC.

V is TRBV29-1 and J is TRBJ2-7; TRBD1 matches 11 bases. V trimming: 4 bases; J trimming: 3 bases; junction bases outside the gene matches: 8. There are 15 residues in the CDR3. Germline V gives CDR1 SQVTM, CDR2 ANQGSEA. CDR3 in amino acids: CSVAMDRGRLYEQYF. CDR3 DNA sequence: TGCAGCGTTGCAATGGACAGGGGGCGTCTCTACGAGCAGTACTTC.

The chain combines TRBV19 with TRBJ1-2, with D unresolved. Germline loops: CDR1 LNHDA, CDR2 SQIVND (reference sequence). The V end lost 5 bases, the J end lost 7 bases, and 20 bases lay between the germline ends. The length of the CDR3 is 15 residues. The CDR3 region is CASSPLNGEEAGYTF. CDR3 bases: TGTGCCAGTAGTCCCCTGAATGGGGAAGAGGCTGGCTACACCTTC.

The sample holds one count of this clone. The chain joins TRBV5-1 to TRBJ2-7, with 8 bases identical to TRBD1. Germline loops: CDR1 SGHRS, CDR2 YFSETQ. The CDR3 is 15 residues long. The V gene end was trimmed by 3 bases and the J gene end by 5 bases; junction bases not matched to a gene: 10. The CDR3 DNA reads as TGCGCCAGCAGCTCCCAGACAGGGGTTGTTCACGAGCAGTACTTC. The encoded protein is CASSSQTGVVHEQYF.

The chain combines TRBV6-1 with TRBJ2-1; TRBD2 matches 11 bases. CDR1 is MNHNS and CDR2 is SASEGT in the germline V gene. V was pared by 3 bases and J by 8 bases, with 6 bases of the junction left unmatched. The CDR3 is 15 amino acids. In DNA, the CDR3 is TGTGCCAGCAGTGAGGCCACTAGCGGGAGTCATGAGCAGTTCTTC. This encodes CASSEATSGSHEQFF.

A few counts support this clone. V usage is TRBV6-5 and J usage is TRBJ2-2, with 9 nucleotides matching TRBD2. The CDR3 is 15 amino acids. The germline V gene encodes CDR1 MNHEY and CDR2 SVGAGI. J lost 5 bases, V lost 2 bases, and 3 bases had no gene match. The CDR3 bases are TGTGCCAGCAGTTACAGACTAGCGGAAACCGGGGAGCTGTTTTTT. Its protein is CASSYRLAETGELFF.

In its sample, this clone was seen a few times. The CDR3 nucleotides are TGTGCCAGCAGTCTGCCGGGGTCGGGATCCTATGGCTACACCTTC. This sequence encodes CASSLPGSGSYGYTF. This sequence joins TRBV6-2 or TRBV6-3 and TRBJ1-2; D uncertain. V lost 5 bases and J 4 bases, leaving 17 bases between the germline ends. The CDR3 is 15 amino acids. Per the germline V gene, CDR1 is MNHEY and CDR2 is SVGEGT.

This clone was seen only a few times. The chain links TRBV18 to TRBJ1-2; D remains unclear. The germline gives CDR1 KGHSH, CDR2 LQKENI. V was pared by 5 bases and J by 4 bases, with 11 bases between. This CDR3 region has 13 residues. This chain's CDR3 is CASSTAGSYGYTF. CDR3 DNA sequence: TGTGCCAGCTCAACAGCGGGGTCCTATGGCTACACCTTC.

CDR3 nucleotide sequence: TGCGCCAGCAGCTTGGGGTCCTTCAAGTTTGAAAAACTGTTTTTT. This sequence encodes CASSLGSFKFEKLFF. The chain carries TRBV5-1 and TRBJ1-4; D gene ambiguous. Trimming removed 0 bases from V and 7 bases from J, with 13 bases in between. Per germline, CDR1 SGHRS and CDR2 YFSETQ. The CDR3 has 15 amino acids.

This clone was detected once. The rearrangement uses TRBV7-9 and TRBJ2-7, with D perhaps matching TRBD1 (6 bases). The germline gives CDR1 SEHNR, CDR2 FQNEAQ (reference sequence). V lost 5 bases to trimming and J lost 5 bases, with 19 bases between them. There are 15 residues in the CDR3. The CDR3 sequence is CASSTKYRVGNEQYF. CDR3 DNA: TGTGCCAGCAGCACAAAATACAGGGTAGGGAACGAGCAGTACTTC.

This clone was counted a single time. The rearrangement joins TRBV20-1 to TRBJ2-7; D is perhaps TRBD1 (6 bases). The CDR3 contains 11 residues. The V and J ends lost 6 bases and 5 bases respectively, with 11 bases between them. Germline V gene data show CDR1 as DFQATT and CDR2 as SNEGSKA (reference sequence). The CDR3 sequence is CSALQGNEQYF. The DNA for the CDR3 is TGCAGTGCATTACAGGGTAACGAGCAGTACTTC.

In its sample, this clone ranks as medium-sized (0.01 to 0.1%). This sequence joins TRBV11-2 and TRBJ1-3, with 7 positions matching TRBD1. Germline V gene data show CDR1 as SGHAT and CDR2 as FQNNGV. This CDR3 region has 16 residues. V shed 5 bases and J 4 bases; nucleotides not matched to a gene: 11. Here the CDR3 reads CASSGGQVLHGNTIYF. The CDR3 coding sequence is TGTGCCAGCAGCGGAGGACAGGTGTTACACGGAAACACCATATATTTT.

The rearrangement joins TRBV6-5 to TRBJ2-5; no definite D call. The V end was cut by 5 bases, the J end by 4 bases, with 5 bases between. The CDR3 runs to 11 residues. CDR1 is MNHEY, CDR2 SVGAGI, per germline. The CDR3 protein is CASSIRETQYF. The CDR3 DNA reads TGTGCCAGCAGTATCAGAGAGACCCAGTACTTC.

This clone was counted a few times. The chain couples TRBV28 to TRBJ2-1; TRBD2 is a possible D gene (7 bases). The CDR3 sequence is 17 residues long. The V gene lost 5 bases and the J gene lost 5 bases, with 22 bases spanning the gap. Germline V gene sequence: CDR1 MDHEN, CDR2 SYDVKM. CDR3 nucleotides: TGTGCCAGCAGTAAAAGGGGGTGGCGGGAGTTGAACAATGAGCAGTTCTTC. Its translation: CASSKRGWRELNNEQFF.

This chain connects TRBV10-3 to TRBJ2-4; 8 bases line up with TRBD1. Trimming at V came to 3 bases and at J to 0 bases, leaving 4 bases not matched to a gene. CDR3 size: 16 residues. Germline V gene lookup returns CDR1 ENHRY and CDR2 SYGVKD. The CDR3 bases are TGTGCCATCAGTGAAAGACAGGGGATAGCCAAAAACATTCAGTACTTC. Amino acid sequence: CAISERQGIAKNIQYF.